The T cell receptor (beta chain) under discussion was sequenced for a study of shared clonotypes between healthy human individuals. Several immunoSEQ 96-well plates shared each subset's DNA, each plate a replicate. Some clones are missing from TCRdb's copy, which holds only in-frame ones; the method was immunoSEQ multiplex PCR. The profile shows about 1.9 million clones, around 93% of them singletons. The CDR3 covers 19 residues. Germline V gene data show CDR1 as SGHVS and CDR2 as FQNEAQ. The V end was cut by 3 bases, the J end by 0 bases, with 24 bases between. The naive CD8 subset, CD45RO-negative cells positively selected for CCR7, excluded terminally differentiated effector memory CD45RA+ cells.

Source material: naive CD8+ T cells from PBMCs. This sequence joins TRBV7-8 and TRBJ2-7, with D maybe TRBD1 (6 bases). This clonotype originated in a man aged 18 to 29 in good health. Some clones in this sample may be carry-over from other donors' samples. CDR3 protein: CASSFRTASYTSSSYEQYF. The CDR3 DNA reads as TGTGCCAGCAGCTTTAGGACAGCAAGTTACACTTCTAGCTCCTACGAGCAGTACTTC.